The sequence of this T cell receptor beta chain was determined in a study of beta chain features in type 1 diabetes. Regarding the study as a whole: More deletions and fewer insertions at VDJ junctions were found in patients with type 1 diabetes.

In the case of this clone: Antigen unknown.

The sequenced template was cDNA made from the entire isolated RNA. Libraries were prepared by immunoSEQ multiplex PCR; TCRdb keeps only in-frame clonotypes and omits some of them. The data contain 300,000 or so clones, around 8% of them singletons. The CDR3 consists of 11 residues. Germline V gene sequence: CDR1 MDHEN, CDR2 SYDVKM. V lost 5 bases, J lost 3 bases, and 5 bases lay in between. Material: central memory CD4+ T cells from blood. The chain employs TRBV28 and TRBJ2-7; D unclear. The source of this sequence is a young woman in good health. The chain's CDR3 is CASSGLYEQYF. CDR3 sequence (DNA): TGTGCCAGCAGTGGCCTCTACGAGCAGTACTTC.